A selection of T cell receptor beta chains follows, all from one sample in a study of cytomegalovirus exposure and HLA in healthy donors. The data were produced by immunoSEQ multiplex PCR, yet TCRdb's version contains in-frame clones alone and is incomplete. The table includes over 100,000 clones, over 60% detected once. Sequencing input: PBMCs. The receptor source for this set is a female donor in good health and CMV-seronegative. The CDR3 runs from the conserved cysteine through the conserved F or W. The order of the fields is V gene, J gene, clone size, D gene, CDR3 DNA, CDR3 protein. The D gene is left open where the match is weak. Size is stated for part of the rows, as once, few or many counts, or as a class when the clone is expanded.

>TRBV5-4|TRBJ2-7|few|NA
TGTGCCAGCAGCTTGGTTCCGGGGGGCAGCTCCTACGAGCAGTACTTC
CASSLVPGGSSYEQYF
>TRBV2|TRBJ2-7|NA|NA
TGTGCCAGCAGTGTAATAGCCCTCAGTAAGGAGCAGTACTTC
CASSVIALSKEQYF
>TRBV6-5|TRBJ2-1|NA|TRBD2
TGTGCCAGCAGGTCACTAGCGGGGGGTTACAATGAGCAGTTCTTC
CASRSLAGGYNEQFF
>TRBV19|TRBJ2-3|NA|NA
TGTGCCAGTTCCACGGGGACTGTACCATTCACAGATACGCAGTATTTT
CASSTGTVPFTDTQYF
>TRBV30|TRBJ1-1|NA|NA
TGTGCCTGGAGTAGGGGGTTGAACACTGAAGCTTTCTTT
CAWSRGLNTEAFF
>TRBV7-2|TRBJ2-5|NA|NA
TGTGCCAGCAGCCGCGCGGATGGGACCCAGTACTTC
CASSRADGTQYF
>TRBV10-3|TRBJ2-1|NA|NA
TGTGCCATCAGTGACAAGGTTCGGGACTCGAACTACAATGAGCAGTTCTTC
CAISDKVRDSNYNEQFF
>TRBV4-3|TRBJ2-5|NA|NA
TGCGCCAGCAGCCAAGAGGTGGCAGGGGTAGCAGAGACCCAGTACTTC
CASSQEVAGVAETQYF
>TRBV7-7|TRBJ2-5|NA|NA
TGTGCTAGTGCCCTACAGGTTCAAGAGACCCAGTACTTC
CASALQVQETQYF
>TRBV6-5|TRBJ1-1|NA|TRBD1
TGTGCCAGCAGAGCCGGGACAGCGAACACTGAAGCTTTCTTT
CASRAGTANTEAFF
>TRBV5-1|TRBJ2-7|NA|NA
TGCGCCAGCAGTGTAGGCGACAGTACCTACGAGCAGTACTTC
CASSVGDSTYEQYF
>TRBV6-5|TRBJ1-5|NA|TRBD1
TGTGCCCAAAGGGGGCAGGGGCGAACCAATCAGCCCCAGCATTTT
CAQRGQGRTNQPQHF
>TRBV4-3|TRBJ1-2|few|TRBD1
TGCGCCAGCAGCCAGGATACAGGGGGAGGCTATGGCTACACCTTC
CASSQDTGGGYGYTF
>TRBV7-9|TRBJ2-7|once|NA
TGTGCCAGCAGCTCCAGGGACGAGCAGTACTTC
CASSSRDEQYF
>TRBV25-1|TRBJ2-7|NA|TRBD1
TGTGCCAGCAGTACGTGGACAGGGGAGCAGTACTTC
CASSTWTGEQYF
>TRBV7-6|TRBJ1-2|NA|NA
TGTGCCAGCAGCTTAGAGGTCAATCGGGGTGGCTACACCTTC
CASSLEVNRGGYTF
>TRBV7-8|TRBJ1-5|NA|TRBD1
TGTGCCAGCAGCTCAGGACAGGGGGCCAGTCAGCCCCAGCATTTT
CASSSGQGASQPQHF
>TRBV9|TRBJ2-1|NA|NA
TGTGCCAGCAGCGTAGCTTTGGACAGAGGGGATGAGCAGTTCTTC
CASSVALDRGDEQFF
>TRBV6-5|TRBJ2-7|NA|NA
TGTGCCAGCAGTTATAAAGTTAGCTCCTACGAGCAGTACTTC
CASSYKVSSYEQYF
>TRBV7-3|TRBJ2-1|NA|TRBD1
TGTGCCAGCAGCTTAAGGGACAGGGTGGGTTACAATGAGCAGTTCTTC
CASSLRDRVGYNEQFF
>TRBV6-1|TRBJ1-5|NA|TRBD1
TGTGCCAGCAGGGACAGGGTATCAAATCAGCCCCAGCATTTT
CASRDRVSNQPQHF
>TRBV2|TRBJ2-1|NA|TRBD2
TGTGCCAGCAGTCATAAAAAGGGACTAGCGGGGGCGATAAGCTCCTACAATGAGCAGTTCTTC
CASSHKKGLAGAISSYNEQFF
>TRBV6-1|TRBJ2-1|NA|NA
TGTGCCAGCAGGGAGGGTAGTCTGGGTTACAATGAGCAGTTCTTC
CASREGSLGYNEQFF
>TRBV5-5|TRBJ2-3|once|NA
TGTGCCAGCAGCTTATCAGGGGGCACAGATACGCAGTATTTT
CASSLSGGTDTQYF
>TRBV6-5|TRBJ2-2|few|TRBD2
TGTGCCAGCAGTTTAGCGGGGGGGCCGTCAACCGGGGAGCTGTTTTTT
CASSLAGGPSTGELFF
>TRBV5-1|TRBJ1-2|NA|NA
TGCGCCAGCAGCGCAGGGAATTCTAACTATGGCTACACCTTC
CASSAGNSNYGYTF
>TRBV7-9|TRBJ2-3|NA|TRBD2
TGTGCCAGCAGCCCGGGACTAGCGGGGGGGAAAAACACAGATACGCAGTATTTT
CASSPGLAGGKNTDTQYF
>TRBV2|TRBJ1-5|NA|NA
TGTGCCAGCAGCTTCGACAGGAGCAATCAGCCCCAGCATTTT
CASSFDRSNQPQHF
>TRBV7-8|TRBJ1-4|NA|NA
TGTGCCAGCAGGGGGCGGGGGGAAACTAATGAAAAACTGTTTTTT
CASRGRGETNEKLFF
>TRBV4-1|TRBJ1-1|NA|NA
TGCGCCAGCAGCCAAGTTGGCAGAGGTGACACTGAAGCTTTCTTT
CASSQVGRGDTEAFF
>TRBV11-2|TRBJ2-1|NA|TRBD2
TGTGCCAGCAGCTTAAACCCGACTATGGGACTAGCGGGGGGCAATGAGCAGTTCTTC
CASSLNPTMGLAGGNEQFF
>TRBV9|TRBJ1-1|NA|TRBD1
TGTGCCAGCAGCGGATGGTCAGGGGGCAGGACTGAAGCTTTCTTT
CASSGWSGGRTEAFF
>TRBV11-2|TRBJ2-4|NA|NA
TGTGCCAGCAGCCCCCTCAGGGGCAAAAACATTCAGTACTTC
CASSPLRGKNIQYF
>TRBV6-5|TRBJ1-1|NA|NA
TGTGCCAGCAGTCCAGACAGGTACACTGAAGCTTTCTTT
CASSPDRYTEAFF
>TRBV5-6|TRBJ1-1|NA|NA
TGTGCCAGCAGCTTGCAGGCAGGGAGGGCTTTCTTT
CASSLQAGRAFF
>TRBV2|TRBJ2-1|NA|NA
TGTGCCAGCAGTCGCAGGGATAATGAGCAGTTCTTC
CASSRRDNEQFF
>TRBV2|TRBJ2-2|once|NA
TGTGCCAGCAGTGAATCAGGTCCGAACACCGGGGAGCTGTTTTTT
CASSESGPNTGELFF
>TRBV11-2|TRBJ1-1|NA|TRBD1
TGTGCCAGCAGCCTACGGACAGGCCTGAGGAACACTGAAGCTTTCTTT
CASSLRTGLRNTEAFF
>TRBV28|TRBJ1-2|NA|TRBD1
TGTGCCAACAGGGGGCTGGACTATGGCTACACCTTC
CANRGLDYGYTF
>TRBV15|TRBJ2-7|NA|NA
TGTGCCACCAGCAGAGATCCCGCGACCTACGAGCAGTACTTC
CATSRDPATYEQYF
>TRBV28|TRBJ2-7|NA|NA
TGTGCCAGCACCCAGGGGGGCCTATACGAGCAGTACTTC
CASTQGGLYEQYF
>TRBV11-2|TRBJ1-2|NA|NA
TGTGCCAGCAGCTCAAAAAGAACCGGGGGCTACACCTTC
CASSSKRTGGYTF
>TRBV13|TRBJ2-7|NA|NA
TGTGCCAGCAGCTTAGGGGACTTAACCTACGAGCAGTACTTC
CASSLGDLTYEQYF
>TRBV11-2|TRBJ2-3|once|NA
TGTGCCAGCAGCTTAGTTAGCGCAGATACGCAGTATTTT
CASSLVSADTQYF
>TRBV6-5|TRBJ1-6|few|NA
TGTGCCAGCAGTTACTCGCCAGACTCCAATTCACCCCTCCACTTT
CASSYSPDSNSPLHF
>TRBV4-2|TRBJ1-1|NA|TRBD1
TGTGCCAGCAGCCAGGACAGGGTCAACACTGAAGCTTTCTTT
CASSQDRVNTEAFF
>TRBV9|TRBJ2-5|once|TRBD2
TGTGCCAGCAGCGTAGCGGGGGGGCCCATTGAGACCCAGTACTTC
CASSVAGGPIETQYF